These 21 T cell receptor beta chains were sequenced from one sample in a study of OX40 agonist ivuxolimab in advanced cancers. Data came from immunoSEQ multiplex PCR; TCRdb stores just in-frame clones and leaves some out. Of tens of thousands of clones in the sample, 88% are singletons; the top ten hold 3.4%. Source: CD4+ or CD8+ T cells sorted from blood, taken in a trial of the OX40 agonist ivuxolimab. These receptors were collected from an adult with an advanced solid tumor such as melanoma, head and neck, liver or kidney cancer.

The gene calls are TRBV27 and TRBJ1-1, with a possible D match to TRBD1 (5 bases). Germline V gene sequence: CDR1 MNHEY, CDR2 SMNVEV (reference sequence). The V gene lost 5 bases and the J gene lost 1 base, with 20 bases spanning the gap. This CDR3 is built from 17 residues. The CDR3 DNA reads as TGTGCCAGCAGTCACGCAAGACCCTGGGACGGGAACACTGAAGCTTTCTTT. This sequence encodes CASSHARPWDGNTEAFF.

As regards this clone: In the same sample, other DNA sequences code for this CDR3. The rearrangement links TRBV28 to TRBJ2-5, with D unclear. This CDR3 region has 12 residues. Germline values: CDR1 MDHEN, CDR2 SYDVKM. The V and J ends lost 5 bases and 1 base respectively, with 5 bases between them. CDR3 residues: CASSRSQETQYF. The CDR3 nucleotides are TGTGCCAGCAGTCGTAGCCAAGAGACCCAGTACTTC. The full variable domain, its missing parts supplied by reference TRBV28 and TRBJ2-5, is DVKVTQSSRYLVKRTGEKVFLECVQDMDHENMFWYRQDPGLGLRLIYFSYDVKMKEKGDIPEGYSVSREKKERFSLILESASTNQTSMYLCASSRSQETQYFGPGTRLLVL.

The chain employs TRBV30 and TRBJ1-2, with a weak D call TRBD1 (6 bases). Between the trimmed V and J ends, which lost 0 bases and 7 bases, there was a span of 15 bases. The V gene's germline CDR1 is GTSNPN and CDR2 SVGIG (reference sequence). The CDR3 is 14 residues long. CDR3 nucleotide sequence: TGTGCCTGGAGTGTACAGGGCCTTAGGGTTGGCTACACCTTC. Amino acids: CAWSVQGLRVGYTF.

This clone is medium-sized in the sample. The J gene is TRBJ2-3, the V gene TRBV6-5; tentatively, D is TRBD1 (6 bases). Trimming shortened V by 5 bases and J by 6 bases, and 15 bases separated the two germline ends. The CDR3 is 14 amino acids. Germline V lookup: CDR1 MNHEY, CDR2 SVGAGI. The CDR3 DNA reads as TGTGCCAGCAGTACTCAGGGGATTATGGATACGCAGTATTTT. Residues: CASSTQGIMDTQYF.

This sequence joins TRBV25-1 and TRBJ1-4, with D possibly TRBD1 on 5 matching bases. Trimming took off 1 base at V and 8 bases at J, with 14 bases between the two ends. CDR3 length equals 15 residues. Germline V gene lookup returns CDR1 MGHDK and CDR2 SYGVNS. The CDR3 region has the DNA TGTGCCAGCAGTGAATTGTTGGGGGAGGGGGAAAAACTGTTTTTT. Amino acid sequence: CASSELLGEGEKLFF.

This clone was recorded only once. This chain uses TRBV6-1 with TRBJ1-1; D gene unclear. V lost 6 bases and J lost 1, with 15 bases in between. This CDR3 comprises 15 residues. From germline, CDR1 is MNHNS and CDR2 SASEGT. In DNA, the CDR3 is TGTGCCAGCAGACATCACGGACGGCCGAACACTGAAGCTTTCTTT. It codes for CASRHHGRPNTEAFF.

This chain links TRBV19 with TRBJ1-5, with 8 bases identical to TRBD1. Germline CDR1 LNHDA, CDR2 SQIVND (reference sequence). The CDR3 runs 16 residues. Trimming took 1 base from V and 4 from J; bases not matched to a gene: 6. This chain's CDR3 is CASSIVGTGDNQPQHF. In nucleotides, the CDR3 is TGTGCCAGTAGTATAGTTGGGACAGGTGATAATCAGCCCCAGCATTTT.

The chain combines TRBV19 with TRBJ1-5; TRBD1 matches at 10 bases. The CDR3 runs 15 residues. CDR1 is LNHDA, CDR2 SQIVND, per germline (reference sequence). Germline trimming cut 6 bases from V and 11 bases from J; bases unmatched to any gene: 13. The CDR3 loop is CASRETGGPSVAQHF. The DNA of the CDR3 is TGTGCCAGTAGGGAGACAGGGGGCCCATCTGTGGCCCAGCATTTT.

The table lists this clone with a count of one. This rearrangement joins TRBV5-5 to TRBJ1-1, with no clear D. Per the germline V gene, CDR1 is SGHKS and CDR2 is YYEKEE (reference sequence). CDR3 size: 12 residues. V lost 5 bases, J lost 11 bases, and 16 bases lay in between. The CDR3 bases are TGTGCCAGCAGTTCACGGGAAGGTTGGGCTTTCTTT. Translation gives CASSSREGWAFF.

This clone was seen just once. This sequence joins TRBV18 and TRBJ2-2; 7 bases fit TRBD1. CDR3 length: 15 amino acids. Germline CDR1 KGHSH, CDR2 LQKENI. The V segment lost 1 base and the J segment 6 bases; nucleotides outside the gene matches: 5. The CDR3 here is CASSPRQGDSGELFF. The CDR3 region has the DNA TGTGCCAGCTCACCACGCCAGGGGGATTCCGGGGAGCTGTTTTTT.

The genes are TRBV5-6 and TRBJ1-5, with D possibly matching TRBD1 (5 bases). The V gene lost 4 bases and the J gene lost 4 bases, with 9 bases spanning the gap. Germline loops: CDR1 SGHDT, CDR2 YYEEEE. The CDR3 runs 13 residues. CDR3 amino acids: CASSTGPNQPQHF. The CDR3 bases are TGTGCCAGCAGCACAGGCCCTAATCAGCCCCAGCATTTT.

The chain links TRBV20-1 to TRBJ2-1; D ambiguous. This CDR3 has 11 residues. The germline CDR1 and CDR2 sequences are DFQATT and SNEGSKA (reference sequence). V lost 5 bases and J lost 6, with 8 bases in between. The CDR3 sequence: CSAQTSNEQFF. The CDR3 nucleotides read TGCAGTGCTCAAACATCCAATGAGCAGTTCTTC.

The chain links TRBV6-5 to TRBJ1-1; D is unresolved. This CDR3 is built from 14 residues. Looked up from germline, CDR1 is MNHEY and CDR2 is SVGAGI. The V and J ends lost 6 bases and 3 bases respectively, with 14 bases between them. CDR3 sequence (DNA): TGTGCCAGCAGCCCTCAAATCGGGGACACTGAAGCTTTCTTT. Translating gives CASSPQIGDTEAFF.

The chain couples TRBV2 to TRBJ2-3; D is unresolved. The V gene's germline CDR1 is SNHLY and CDR2 FYNNEI. V was cut by 6 bases and J by 6 bases, with 10 bases left in between. The CDR3 covers 12 residues. As DNA, the CDR3 is TGTGCCAGCAGCACACAACAGGATACGCAGTATTTT. Protein: CASSTQQDTQYF.

In DNA, the CDR3 is TGTGCCAGCAGTTTAATCGGGACTACCTCCTACGAGCAGTACTTC. It codes for CASSLIGTTSYEQYF. The J gene is TRBJ2-7, the V gene TRBV28, with TRBD2 identical over 7 bases. This CDR3 is 15 amino acids long. Germline V gene lookup returns CDR1 MDHEN and CDR2 SYDVKM. V lost 2 bases and J lost 0; bases outside the gene matches: 4.

This clone was recorded a few times. This same CDR3 is encoded by further DNA sequences in the sample. The genes are TRBV11-3 and TRBJ2-6; 7 nucleotides line up with TRBD1. Unmatched junction bases numbered 4, after V lost 5 bases and J lost 0 bases. CDR3 length: 16 amino acids. The germline gives CDR1 SGHNT, CDR2 YENEEA. The CDR3 DNA is TGTGCCAGCAGCGCTGGGGACAGCTCTGGGGCCAACGTCCTGACTTTC. It translates to CASSAGDSSGANVLTF.

The CDR3 loop reads CASSFRSNQPQHF. CDR3 bases: TGTGCCAGCAGTTTTAGGAGCAATCAGCCCCAGCATTTT. This rearrangement joins TRBV28 to TRBJ1-5, with D hard to call. The V gene's germline CDR1 is MDHEN and CDR2 SYDVKM. Between the trimmed V and J ends, which lost 3 bases and 1 base, there was a span of 4 bases. This CDR3 spans 13 amino acids.

This clone was counted once. The V gene is TRBV5-6, the J gene TRBJ2-3, with TRBD2 matching 10 bases. Germline-derived CDR1 and CDR2 are SGHDT and YYEEEE. Losses at the gene ends were 4 bases for V and 0 bases for J; bases not matched to a gene: 5. The CDR3 sequence is 16 residues long. CDR3 nucleotides: TGTGCCAGCAGCCTACTAGCGGGGACGAGCACAGATACGCAGTATTTT. This translates into CASSLLAGTSTDTQYF.

The V gene is TRBV7-2, the J gene TRBJ2-7, with 11 bases aligning to TRBD2. Germline CDR1 SGHTA, CDR2 FQGNSA. The ends lost 5 bases at V and 2 bases at J; junction bases unmatched: 11. The CDR3 has 17 amino acids. CDR3 coding DNA: TGTGCCAGCAGCCCCCGACTAGCGGGGTGGAGGCCCTACGAGCAGTACTTC. As protein: CASSPRLAGWRPYEQYF. Full variable domain (outside the CDR3, taken from reference TRBV7-2 and TRBJ2-7): GAGVSQSPSNKVTEKGKDVELRCDPISGHTALYWYRQSLGQGLEFLIYFQGNSAPDKSGLPSDRFSAERTGGSVSTLTIQRTQQEDSAVYLCASSPRLAGWRPYEQYFGPGTRLTVT.

The chain links TRBV28 to TRBJ2-7, with TRBD1 matching 7 bases. The length of the CDR3 is 14 residues. The V gene's germline CDR1 is MDHEN and CDR2 SYDVKM. Trimming cost V 5 bases and J 6 bases; bases outside gene matches: 10. CDR3 in amino acids: CASSIVDRRGEQYF. The CDR3 DNA sequence: TGTGCCAGCAGTATTGTGGACAGGAGAGGCGAGCAGTACTTC.

This chain joins TRBV30 and TRBJ2-1; D uncertain. Per the germline V gene, CDR1 is GTSNPN and CDR2 is SVGIG (reference sequence). CDR3 length equals 13 residues. The V end lost 0 bases, the J end lost 4 bases, and 7 bases lay between the germline ends. In nucleotides, the CDR3 is TGTGCCTGGAGTGTCCGATCTTACAATGAGCAGTTCTTC. This translates into CAWSVRSYNEQFF.